Below, 28 T cell receptor beta chains from the same sample are listed, as sequenced in a study of T cells after yellow fever vaccination. TCRdb fed the 5' RACE reads into MiXCR, producing one record per CDR3 protein. The data contain 90,000 to 130,000 distinct CDR3 sequences, approximately 8.4% of them singletons. Specimen: CD8+ T cells sorted from PBMCs, collected 45 days after the yellow fever booster vaccination. Receptor source: a man aged 25-40 years who received the YFV17D yellow fever vaccine.

This clonotype came up a few times. This chain uses TRBV6-5 with TRBJ1-1, with a weak D call TRBD1 (5 bases). The CDR3 has 13 residues. The V gene lost 2 bases and the J gene lost 2 bases, with 6 bases spanning the gap. CDR1 MNHEY and CDR2 SVGAGI come from the germline V gene. In DNA, the CDR3 is TGTGCCAGCAGTTACGGGACCAACACTGAAGCTTTCTTT. It is translated as CASSYGTNTEAFF.

In its sample, this clonotype was seen many times. The CDR3 region is CATSRARENYEQYF. Written as DNA, the CDR3 is TGTGCCACCAGCAGAGCGCGGGAGAACTACGAGCAGTACTTC. The chain recombines TRBV15 with TRBJ2-7; 7 bases agree with TRBD2. Trimming cost V 1 base and J 3 bases; bases outside gene matches: 3. This CDR3 comprises 14 residues. Germline assignment: CDR1 LNHNV and CDR2 YYDKDF (reference sequence). Together with reference TRBV15 and TRBJ2-7, the CDR3 gives the full variable domain: DAMVIQNPRYQVTQFGKPVTLSCSQTLNHNVMYWYQQKSSQAPKLLFHYYDKDFNNEADTPDNFQSRRPNTSFCFLDIRSPGLGDTAMYLCATSRARENYEQYFGPGTRLTVT.

This clonotype was found many times. The chain carries TRBV9 and TRBJ2-1; 13 nucleotides match TRBD2. CDR1 is SGDLS, CDR2 YYNGEE, per germline. CDR3 length: 17 amino acids. With 2 bases clipped from V and 8 bases from J, the junction kept 10 bases outside the gene matches. Here the CDR3 reads CASSVTGTSGILDEQFF. CDR3 DNA: TGTGCCAGCAGCGTGACCGGGACTAGCGGGATTTTAGATGAGCAGTTCTTC.

This clonotype has at least ten counts. This chain joins TRBV10-2 and TRBJ2-7; tentative D call: TRBD1 (7 bases). This CDR3 contains 15 residues. CDR1 and CDR2 from the germline V gene are WSHSY and SAAADI. Trimming pared 4 bases from V and 4 bases from J, leaving 17 bases between. CDR3 DNA: TGCGCCAGCAGTGTAGCATCGCAGGGGGGTTACGAGCAGTACTTC. This sequence encodes CASSVASQGGYEQYF.

This clonotype was observed at least ten times. The gene calls are TRBV4-1 and TRBJ2-1; D tentatively fits TRBD1 or TRBD2 (5 bases each). V was pared by 1 base and J by 0 bases, with 25 bases between. In germline, CDR1 is MGHRA, CDR2 YSYEKL. CDR3 length: 21 residues. The DNA for the CDR3 is TGCGCCAGCAGCCAAGTATTGACCGGGACCACATCCCTTAGCTCCTACAATGAGCAGTTCTTC. This translates into CASSQVLTGTTSLSSYNEQFF.

This clonotype was found many times. This chain connects TRBV3-1 to TRBJ2-5; tentatively, D is TRBD1 or TRBD2 (5 bases each). The germline V and J ends were trimmed by 10 bases and 5 bases, with 20 bases remaining between them. The germline CDR1 and CDR2 sequences are LGHDT and YNNKEL (reference sequence). The CDR3 totals 14 residues. CDR3 in amino acids: CATTDEGHLETQYF. For the CDR3, the DNA is TGTGCCACCACAGACGAGGGGCACTTGGAGACCCAGTACTTC.

This clonotype has ten or more counts. This chain uses TRBV14 with TRBJ2-1, with 11 bases fitting TRBD2. Germline values: CDR1 SGHDN, CDR2 FVKESK. The CDR3 runs to 16 residues. V was clipped by 1 base and J by 4 bases; unmatched bases: 3. The CDR3 nucleotides are TGTGCCAGCAGCCAAGTAGCGGGAGGGTTTTACAATGAGCAGTTCTTC. Encoded protein: CASSQVAGGFYNEQFF.

This clonotype was observed a few times. The gene calls are TRBV3-1 and TRBJ2-4; the match to TRBD1 covers 8 bases. The germline V gene has CDR1 LGHDT and CDR2 YNNKEL (reference sequence). The V segment lost 3 bases and the J segment 1 base; nucleotides outside the gene matches: 8. The CDR3 runs 17 residues. CDR3 in DNA: TGTGCCAGCAGCCATCCCCAGGGGGCCTGGGCCAAAAACATTCAGTACTTC. Protein sequence: CASSHPQGAWAKNIQYF. The variable domain in full, with the rest retrieved from reference TRBV3-1 and TRBJ2-4, is DTAVSQTPKYLVTQMGNDKSIKCEQNLGHDTMYWYKQDSKKFLKIMFSYNNKELIINETVPNRFSPKSPDKAHLNLHINSLELGDSAVYFCASSHPQGAWAKNIQYFGAGTRLSVL.

The rearrangement links TRBV19 to TRBJ2-7, with D unclear. Deletions cut 3 bases from V and 0 bases from J, with 9 bases between. This CDR3 is built from 14 residues. Germline CDR1 LNHDA, CDR2 SQIVND (reference sequence). The chain's CDR3 is CASSMLSTSYEQYF. The CDR3, as DNA: TGTGCCAGTAGTATGCTCTCAACCTCCTACGAGCAGTACTTC.

This clonotype was detected ten times or more. The chain uses TRBV29-1 and TRBJ2-7; D gene unclear. Germline V gives CDR1 SQVTM, CDR2 ANQGSEA. V was cut by 3 bases and J by 6 bases, with 9 bases left in between. CDR3 length equals 11 residues. CDR3 in DNA: TGCAGCGTTGAGGTGGATGGCGAGCAGTACTTC. It encodes CSVEVDGEQYF.

The chain carries TRBV4-3 and TRBJ2-1, with 11 bases lining up with TRBD2. V shed 0 bases and J 9 bases; nucleotides not matched to a gene: 13. The germline V gene has CDR1 LGHNA and CDR2 YSLEER. The CDR3 totals 18 residues. The chain's CDR3 is CASSQDPLLAGGLGEQFF. CDR3 DNA sequence: TGCGCCAGCAGCCAAGACCCCCTCCTAGCGGGAGGTTTGGGTGAGCAGTTCTTC.

Many counts were recorded for this clonotype. This chain uses TRBV28 with TRBJ2-5; a weak D match, TRBD1 (6 bases). V shed 5 bases and J shed 4 bases, with 14 bases lying between them. The CDR3 consists of 14 residues. CDR1 MDHEN and CDR2 SYDVKM come from the germline V gene. CDR3 in amino acids: CASSVDRIGETQYF. The CDR3 region has the DNA TGTGCCAGCAGTGTAGACAGGATTGGAGAGACCCAGTACTTC.

This clonotype appeared many times. The V and J genes are TRBV28 and TRBJ2-5, with 7 bases that match TRBD1. This CDR3 is 16 amino acids long. V lost 2 bases, J lost 4 bases, and 10 bases stayed unmatched. Germline V gene data show CDR1 as MDHEN and CDR2 as SYDVKM. The CDR3 nucleotides read TGTGCCAGCAGTTTACTCGGACAGGCGGACGGAGAGACCCAGTACTTC. Translated, it gives CASSLLGQADGETQYF. The complete variable domain, with remaining parts taken from reference TRBV28 and TRBJ2-5, reads DVKVTQSSRYLVKRTGEKVFLECVQDMDHENMFWYRQDPGLGLRLIYFSYDVKMKEKGDIPEGYSVSREKKERFSLILESASTNQTSMYLCASSLLGQADGETQYFGPGTRLLVL.

This clonotype is labeled as medium-sized (0.01 to 0.1%). The rearrangement joins TRBV6-5 to TRBJ2-1; TRBD2 matches at 10 bases. CDR3 size: 18 residues. V shed 6 bases, J shed 5 bases, and the junction held 16 bases outside the gene matches. Per germline, CDR1 MNHEY and CDR2 SVGAGI. The CDR3 DNA is TGTGCCAGCAGCCTCCTAGCGGGAGTGGAAAAGTTCGACAATGAGCAGTTCTTC. Its translation: CASSLLAGVEKFDNEQFF.

This clonotype was picked up many times. CDR3 loop: CASRVNTEAFF. CDR3 nucleotide sequence: TGTGCCAGCAGAGTGAACACTGAAGCTTTCTTT. The chain joins TRBV6-1 to TRBJ1-1; no firm D call. The CDR3 covers 11 residues. In germline, CDR1 is MNHNS, CDR2 SASEGT. V was shortened by 6 bases and J by 0 bases, with 2 bases between the two germline ends.

In its sample, this clonotype was seen a few times. The chain combines TRBV7-2 with TRBJ2-3; 10 bases line up with TRBD2. The ends lost 5 bases at V and 5 bases at J; junction bases unmatched: 10. The germline V gene has CDR1 SGHTA and CDR2 FQGNSA. The CDR3 has 16 residues. Written as DNA, the CDR3 is TGTGCCAGCAGCCCTTCTAGCGGGAGAGTCGTAGATACGCAGTATTTT. Protein sequence: CASSPSSGRVVDTQYF.

This clonotype was detected only a few times. CDR3 sequence reads: CASSQNSGPPAETQYF. The CDR3, as DNA: TGTGCCAGCAGCCAAAATAGCGGGCCTCCGGCGGAGACCCAGTACTTC. The rearrangement joins TRBV3-1 to TRBJ2-5; 7 bases agree with TRBD2. The germline CDR1 and CDR2 sequences are LGHDT and YNNKEL (reference sequence). The CDR3 spans 16 residues. V shed 2 bases and J 5 bases; nucleotides not matched to a gene: 11.

This clonotype came up many times. The CDR3 reads CSAIVGYEQYF. The CDR3 nucleotides are TGCAGTGCTATCGTAGGCTACGAGCAGTACTTC. The chain employs TRBV20-1 and TRBJ2-7; D not certain. The CDR3 is 11 residues long. The V end was cut by 4 bases, the J end by 3 bases, with 7 bases between. The germline V gene encodes CDR1 DFQATT and CDR2 SNEGSKA (reference sequence).

There are a few counts of this clonotype. This sequence joins TRBV14 and TRBJ2-7; 7 bases agree with TRBD1. The CDR3 contains 15 residues. CDR1 is SGHDN and CDR2 is FVKESK in the germline V gene. The V and J ends lost 4 bases and 0 bases, in that order; junction bases with no gene match: 6. The CDR3 reads CASSPTGISSYEQYF. The CDR3 bases are TGTGCCAGCAGCCCGACAGGGATTAGCTCCTACGAGCAGTACTTC.

This clonotype was picked up many times. The chain employs TRBV19 and TRBJ2-7; 8 nucleotides align to TRBD1. The CDR3 runs to 12 residues. Per germline, CDR1 LNHDA and CDR2 SQIVND (reference sequence). CDR3 sequence reads: CASRGQTHEQYF. The CDR3 DNA is TGTGCGAGCAGGGGGCAGACCCACGAGCAGTACTTC.

This clonotype was seen repeatedly, ten times or more. The V and J genes are TRBV20-1 and TRBJ2-1; unclear D gene. V shed 4 bases and J shed 9 bases, with 10 bases lying between them. The CDR3 covers 11 residues. Germline V gene data show CDR1 as DFQATT and CDR2 as SNEGSKA (reference sequence). CDR3 protein: CSAKVVSEQFF. CDR3 DNA sequence: TGCAGTGCTAAGGTAGTAAGTGAGCAGTTCTTC.

This clonotype was seen repeatedly, ten times or more. The chain's CDR3 is CASSSGPHGNEQFF. The CDR3 region has the DNA TGTGCCAGCAGTTCTGGGCCCCACGGGAATGAGCAGTTCTTC. The V gene is TRBV6-5, the J gene TRBJ2-1; D not certain. Germline loops: CDR1 MNHEY, CDR2 SVGAGI. Trimming removed 4 bases at V and 7 bases at J, with 14 bases between. There are 14 residues in the CDR3.

This clonotype has at least ten counts. The chain combines TRBV7-2 with TRBJ2-7; D could derive from TRBD1 or TRBD2 (5 bases each). Germline lookup yields CDR1 SGHTA and CDR2 FQGNSA. The CDR3 has 15 amino acids. Trimming took off 5 bases at V and 6 bases at J, with 20 bases between the two ends. CDR3 sequence (DNA): TGTGCCAGCAGCACTGGGGACGCTTCCTTCGGCGAGCAGTACTTC. Protein product: CASSTGDASFGEQYF. The whole variable domain, remainder taken from reference TRBV7-2 and TRBJ2-7, is GAGVSQSPSNKVTEKGKDVELRCDPISGHTALYWYRQSLGQGLEFLIYFQGNSAPDKSGLPSDRFSAERTGGSVSTLTIQRTQQEDSAVYLCASSTGDASFGEQYFGPGTRLTVT.

This clonotype was observed many times. V gene TRBV5-1 combines with J gene TRBJ2-1, with TRBD1 matching 9 bases. J gave up 8 bases and V 6 bases, and 6 bases lay outside the gene matches. Germline V lookup: CDR1 SGHRS, CDR2 YFSETQ. The CDR3 covers 13 residues. The CDR3 loop is CASTLQGADEQFF. CDR3 DNA: TGCGCCAGCACCCTACAGGGGGCCGATGAGCAGTTCTTC. Supplemented by reference TRBV5-1 and TRBJ2-1, the full variable domain reads KAGVTQTPRYLIKTRGQQVTLSCSPISGHRSVSWYQQTPGQGLQFLFEYFSETQRNKGNFPGRFSGRQFSNSRSEMNVSTLELGDSALYLCASTLQGADEQFFGPGTRLTVL.

V is TRBV5-1 and J is TRBJ2-4; perhaps D is TRBD1 or TRBD2 (5 bases each). Between the trimmed V and J ends, which lost 0 bases and 1 base, there was a span of 11 bases. The germline gives CDR1 SGHRS, CDR2 YFSETQ. This CDR3 spans 16 amino acids. CDR3 DNA: TGCGCCAGCAGCTTGGTGGGGGTTGGGGCCAAAAACATTCAGTACTTC. This sequence encodes CASSLVGVGAKNIQYF.

This clonotype was seen ten or more times. The chain joins TRBV2 to TRBJ2-3; perhaps D is TRBD1 or TRBD2 (5 bases each). Germline-derived CDR1 and CDR2 are SNHLY and FYNNEI. The CDR3 is 14 residues long. Trimming shortened V by 5 bases and J by 4 bases, and 13 bases separated the two germline ends. CDR3 bases: TGTGCCAGCAGTAACCCCGGGACCGCAGATACGCAGTATTTT. Translated, it gives CASSNPGTADTQYF.

This clonotype has a count of ten or more. The chain joins TRBV28 to TRBJ2-5; D remains unclear. The germline CDR1 and CDR2 sequences are MDHEN and SYDVKM. The CDR3 has 16 residues. The V end lost 6 bases, the J end lost 5 bases, and 22 bases lay between the germline ends. The DNA of the CDR3 is TGTGCCAGCAGCACGAAGAGGACGCTTCACCGGGAGACCCAGTACTTC. Translated, it gives CASSTKRTLHRETQYF.

This clonotype was observed many times. The chain employs TRBV20-1 and TRBJ2-3, with TRBD2 matching 10 bases. Per germline, CDR1 DFQATT and CDR2 SNEGSKA (reference sequence). The V and J ends lost 0 bases and 5 bases, in that order; junction bases with no gene match: 8. This CDR3 has 16 residues. CDR3 DNA sequence: TGCAGTGCTAGAGATGGGTCTAGCGGGAGTGTAGATACGCAGTATTTT. Amino acids: CSARDGSSGSVDTQYF.